A selection of T cell receptor beta chains follows, all from one sample in a study of blood T cells in healthy people across ages. TCRdb reprocessed the 5' RACE reads with MiXCR, giving one entry per CDR3 protein. Of around 1,500,000 distinct CDR3 sequences listed, about 30% are singletons. Sequenced input: blood. These receptors all stem from a woman younger than 45 in good health. Both conserved end residues are part of each CDR3. The D gene is left open where the match is weak. Clone size is stated in some rows and not others, as once, few, many or a class when expanded.

V gene: TRBV20-1; D gene: TRBD2; CDR3 length: 14; J gene: TRBJ2-1; clone size: few; CDR3 DNA: TGCAGTGCAACACTAGCGGGAGGTTTTGGTGAGCAGTTCTTC; CDR3 protein: CSATLAGGFGEQFF
V gene: TRBV20-1; D gene: TRBD2; CDR3 length: 16; J gene: TRBJ2-3; clone size: few; CDR3 DNA: TGCAGTGCTAGTGCAATTAGCGGGAGGGCCACAGATACGCAGTATTTT; CDR3 protein: CSASAISGRATDTQYF
V gene: TRBV13; D gene: -; CDR3 length: 13; J gene: TRBJ1-5; clone size: few; CDR3 DNA: TGTGCCAGCAGCCCACAGGGTCGACAGCCCCAGCATTTT; CDR3 protein: CASSPQGRQPQHF
V gene: TRBV20-1; D gene: -; CDR3 length: 15; J gene: TRBJ2-7; clone size: -; CDR3 DNA: TGCAGTGCCAGCGATCCCGCGAGCTCCTACAATGAGCAGTACTTC; CDR3 protein: CSASDPASSYNEQYF
V gene: TRBV20-1; D gene: -; CDR3 length: 13; J gene: TRBJ2-7; clone size: -; CDR3 DNA: TGCAGTGCTAGTCCCCAGGGGCCCTACGAGCAGTACTTC; CDR3 protein: CSASPQGPYEQYF
V gene: TRBV12-3/TRBV12-4; D gene: TRBD2; CDR3 length: 13; J gene: TRBJ2-3; clone size: few; CDR3 DNA: TGTGCCAGCAGTTGCGGGAGAGGGGATACGCAGTATTTT; CDR3 protein: CASSCGRGDTQYF
V gene: TRBV6-2/TRBV6-3; D gene: -; CDR3 length: 17; J gene: TRBJ1-5; clone size: few; CDR3 DNA: TGTGCCAGCACCCTGGCTCCGGACGGTTACCTTAATCAGCCCCAGCATTTT; CDR3 protein: CASTLAPDGYLNQPQHF
V gene: TRBV6-2/TRBV6-3; D gene: -; CDR3 length: 13; J gene: TRBJ2-1; clone size: -; CDR3 DNA: TGTGCCAGCAGCGGGTCCAGCTGGAATGAGCAGTTCTTC; CDR3 protein: CASSGSSWNEQFF
V gene: TRBV6-5; D gene: TRBD2; CDR3 length: 15; J gene: TRBJ2-7; clone size: -; CDR3 DNA: TGTGCCAGCAGTTACGAGAGCGGGGCATCCTACGAGCAGTACTTC; CDR3 protein: CASSYESGASYEQYF
V gene: TRBV6-1; D gene: -; CDR3 length: 13; J gene: TRBJ2-5; clone size: -; CDR3 DNA: TGTGCCAGCGCTGACACCTACCAAGAGACCCAGTACTTC; CDR3 protein: CASADTYQETQYF
V gene: TRBV4-3; D gene: -; CDR3 length: 15; J gene: TRBJ1-2; clone size: -; CDR3 DNA: TGCGCCAGCAGCCAAGAACCAGGGGTAAACTATGGCTACACCTTC; CDR3 protein: CASSQEPGVNYGYTF
V gene: TRBV7-2; D gene: TRBD1; CDR3 length: 14; J gene: TRBJ2-7; clone size: few; CDR3 DNA: TGTGCCAGCAGCTCCCGGGCAGGGGGAAACGAGCAGTACTTC; CDR3 protein: CASSSRAGGNEQYF
V gene: TRBV9; D gene: -; CDR3 length: 14; J gene: TRBJ1-5; clone size: -; CDR3 DNA: TGTGCCAGCAGCGCAACAGAGGGCAATCAGCCCCAGCATTTT; CDR3 protein: CASSATEGNQPQHF
V gene: TRBV12-5; D gene: -; CDR3 length: 16; J gene: TRBJ2-7; clone size: -; CDR3 DNA: TGTGCTAGTACCATGTCCGGCGACAGGGACTACTACGAGCAGTACTTC; CDR3 protein: CASTMSGDRDYYEQYF
V gene: TRBV4-1; D gene: -; CDR3 length: 14; J gene: TRBJ1-2; clone size: -; CDR3 DNA: TGCGCCAGCAGCCAGGAGGGGTTTAACTATGGCTACACCTTC; CDR3 protein: CASSQEGFNYGYTF
V gene: TRBV7-6; D gene: -; CDR3 length: 14; J gene: TRBJ1-6; clone size: -; CDR3 DNA: TGTGCCAGCAGCTCAGCCGGGGGGGCCTCACCCCTCCACTTT; CDR3 protein: CASSSAGGASPLHF
V gene: TRBV10-3; D gene: TRBD1; CDR3 length: 12; J gene: TRBJ2-1; clone size: many; CDR3 DNA: TGTGCCACCGGGACAGACTACAATGAGCAGTTCTTC; CDR3 protein: CATGTDYNEQFF
V gene: TRBV7-9; D gene: TRBD1; CDR3 length: 13; J gene: TRBJ1-2; clone size: -; CDR3 DNA: TGTGCCAGCAGCCGGGACAGCGTATTTGGCTACACCTTC; CDR3 protein: CASSRDSVFGYTF
V gene: TRBV20-1; D gene: -; CDR3 length: 14; J gene: TRBJ1-1; clone size: once; CDR3 DNA: TGCAGTGCTTCCCGCGGGGGGGTTAACACTGAAGCTTTCTTT; CDR3 protein: CSASRGGVNTEAFF
V gene: TRBV25-1; D gene: -; CDR3 length: 13; J gene: TRBJ2-7; clone size: -; CDR3 DNA: TGTGCCAGCACCACAGGTCAGGGTTACGAGCAGTACTTC; CDR3 protein: CASTTGQGYEQYF
V gene: TRBV6-5; D gene: -; CDR3 length: 16; J gene: TRBJ1-2; clone size: -; CDR3 DNA: TGTGCCAGCAGTTACTCGAGATCCCACAGGGACTATGGCTACACCTTC; CDR3 protein: CASSYSRSHRDYGYTF
V gene: TRBV7-9; D gene: -; CDR3 length: 15; J gene: TRBJ2-1; clone size: -; CDR3 DNA: TGTGCCAGCAGCTTAGCGAAGGGGTCCTACAATGAGCAGTTCTTC; CDR3 protein: CASSLAKGSYNEQFF
V gene: TRBV24-1; D gene: -; CDR3 length: 11; J gene: TRBJ1-2; clone size: -; CDR3 DNA: TGTGCCACCAGTGACGGTCGAGACTACACCTTC; CDR3 protein: CATSDGRDYTF
V gene: TRBV29-1; D gene: TRBD1; CDR3 length: 15; J gene: TRBJ2-2; clone size: few; CDR3 DNA: TGCAGCGTTGGTGGGGACAGGGCCGGCACCGGGGAGCTGTTTTTT; CDR3 protein: CSVGGDRAGTGELFF
V gene: TRBV7-2; D gene: TRBD2; CDR3 length: 17; J gene: TRBJ2-5; clone size: -; CDR3 DNA: TGTGCCAGCAGCTTAGGGGGGACTAGCGGGCAAGTGAATGAGCAGTACTTC; CDR3 protein: CASSLGGTSGQVNEQYF
V gene: TRBV18; D gene: -; CDR3 length: 13; J gene: TRBJ1-2; clone size: few; CDR3 DNA: TGTGCCAGCTCCCTACAGGACGACTATGGCTACACCTTC; CDR3 protein: CASSLQDDYGYTF
V gene: TRBV6-2/TRBV6-3; D gene: -; CDR3 length: 14; J gene: TRBJ2-1; clone size: few; CDR3 DNA: TGTGCCAGCACTAGCCTTCTGCCCTACAATGAGCAGTTCTTC; CDR3 protein: CASTSLLPYNEQFF
V gene: TRBV29-1; D gene: -; CDR3 length: 13; J gene: TRBJ2-3; clone size: -; CDR3 DNA: TGCAGCGTTTCTTCGGCTTACTCGGATACGCAGTATTTT; CDR3 protein: CSVSSAYSDTQYF
V gene: TRBV29-1; D gene: -; CDR3 length: 11; J gene: TRBJ2-5; clone size: many; CDR3 DNA: TGCAGCGTTGGGGGGTCGAAGGCCCAGTACTTC; CDR3 protein: CSVGGSKAQYF
V gene: TRBV5-1; D gene: -; CDR3 length: 14; J gene: TRBJ1-2; clone size: many; CDR3 DNA: TGTGCCAGCAGCTTGGAGGGAGGCGGCTATGGCTACACCTTC; CDR3 protein: CASSLEGGGYGYTF
V gene: TRBV30; D gene: -; CDR3 length: 13; J gene: TRBJ2-1; clone size: -; CDR3 DNA: TGTGCCTGGAGTCTACCCAGGGCGGCTGAGCAGTTCTTC; CDR3 protein: CAWSLPRAAEQFF
V gene: TRBV5-6; D gene: -; CDR3 length: 12; J gene: TRBJ1-1; clone size: -; CDR3 DNA: TGTGCCAGCAGCGACGATAACACTGAAACTTTCTTT; CDR3 protein: CASSDDNTETFF
V gene: TRBV7-9; D gene: TRBD1; CDR3 length: 14; J gene: TRBJ1-4; clone size: -; CDR3 DNA: TGTGCCAGCAGCTCGACAGGGAGGGGTGAAAAACTGTTTTTT; CDR3 protein: CASSSTGRGEKLFF
V gene: TRBV29-1; D gene: -; CDR3 length: 13; J gene: TRBJ1-1; clone size: -; CDR3 DNA: TGCAGCGCCCAGGCAGCGCCGAACACTGAAGCTTTCTTT; CDR3 protein: CSAQAAPNTEAFF
V gene: TRBV28; D gene: -; CDR3 length: 12; J gene: TRBJ2-1; clone size: -; CDR3 DNA: TGTGCCAGCAGTTTAGGTGCTAGGGAGCAGTTCTTC; CDR3 protein: CASSLGAREQFF
V gene: TRBV20-1; D gene: TRBD1; CDR3 length: 14; J gene: TRBJ2-3; clone size: -; CDR3 DNA: TGCAGTGCTTCCGGGACAGGGAACACAGATACGCAGTATTTT; CDR3 protein: CSASGTGNTDTQYF
V gene: TRBV4-1; D gene: TRBD1; CDR3 length: 16; J gene: TRBJ2-7; clone size: many; CDR3 DNA: TGCGCCAGCAGCCAAGACCCGGGACAGGGGGCCTACGAGCAGTACTTC; CDR3 protein: CASSQDPGQGAYEQYF
V gene: TRBV12-3/TRBV12-4; D gene: TRBD1; CDR3 length: 15; J gene: TRBJ1-2; clone size: -; CDR3 DNA: TGTGCCAGCAGTTCCCAAGGACAGGGGGTGGAAGGCTACACCTTC; CDR3 protein: CASSSQGQGVEGYTF
V gene: TRBV12-3/TRBV12-4; D gene: -; CDR3 length: 16; J gene: TRBJ2-6; clone size: few; CDR3 DNA: TGTGCCAGCAGTTTAAGACTGCCCTCTGGGGCCAACGTCCTGACTTTC; CDR3 protein: CASSLRLPSGANVLTF
V gene: TRBV29-1; D gene: -; CDR3 length: 15; J gene: TRBJ2-5; clone size: many; CDR3 DNA: TGCAGCACAAGCGGCCACCCCGGAAAGAAAGAGACCCAGTACTTC; CDR3 protein: CSTSGHPGKKETQYF
V gene: TRBV21-1; D gene: -; CDR3 length: 19; J gene: TRBJ2-6; clone size: -; CDR3 DNA: TGTGCCAGCAGCCTCCGGGACAGGGAGATAGGATCTGGGGCCAACGTCCTGACTTTC; CDR3 protein: CASSLRDREIGSGANVLTF
V gene: TRBV24-1; D gene: -; CDR3 length: 14; J gene: TRBJ1-2; clone size: many; CDR3 DNA: TGTGCCACCAGTGATTCTGGACGTAGCTATGGCTACACCTTC; CDR3 protein: CATSDSGRSYGYTF